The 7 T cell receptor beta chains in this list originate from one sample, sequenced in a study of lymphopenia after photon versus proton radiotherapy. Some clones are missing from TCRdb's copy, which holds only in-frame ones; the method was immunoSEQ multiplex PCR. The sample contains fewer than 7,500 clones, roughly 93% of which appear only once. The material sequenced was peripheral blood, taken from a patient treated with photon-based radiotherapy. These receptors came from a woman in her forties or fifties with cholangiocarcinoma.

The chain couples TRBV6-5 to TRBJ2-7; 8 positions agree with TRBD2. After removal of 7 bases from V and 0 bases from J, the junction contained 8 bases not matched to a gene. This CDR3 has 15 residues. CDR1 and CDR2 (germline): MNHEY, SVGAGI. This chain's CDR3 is CASKSVAGPSYEQYF. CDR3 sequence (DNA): TGTGCCAGCAAATCGGTAGCGGGGCCCTCCTACGAGCAGTACTTC.

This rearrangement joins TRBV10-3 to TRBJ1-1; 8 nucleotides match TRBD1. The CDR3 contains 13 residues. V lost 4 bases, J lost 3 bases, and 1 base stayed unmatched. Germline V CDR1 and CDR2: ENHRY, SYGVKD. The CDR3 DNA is TGTGCCATCAGTGCGGACAGGGACACTGAAGCTTTCTTT. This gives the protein CAISADRDTEAFF.

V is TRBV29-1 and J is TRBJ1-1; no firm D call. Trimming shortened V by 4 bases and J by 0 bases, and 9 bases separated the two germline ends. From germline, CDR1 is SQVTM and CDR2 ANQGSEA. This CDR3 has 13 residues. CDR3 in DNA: TGCAGCGTTGTGGGGTTACTGAACACTGAAGCTTTCTTT. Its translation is CSVVGLLNTEAFF.

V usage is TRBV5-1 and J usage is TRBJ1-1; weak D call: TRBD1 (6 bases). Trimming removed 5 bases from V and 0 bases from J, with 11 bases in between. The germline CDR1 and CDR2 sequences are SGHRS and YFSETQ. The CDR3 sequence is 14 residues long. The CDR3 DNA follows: TGCGCCAGCAGTCCGGGACACCTGAACACTGAAGCTTTCTTT. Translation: CASSPGHLNTEAFF. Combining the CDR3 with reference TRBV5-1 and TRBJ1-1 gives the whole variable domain KAGVTQTPRYLIKTRGQQVTLSCSPISGHRSVSWYQQTPGQGLQFLFEYFSETQRNKGNFPGRFSGRQFSNSRSEMNVSTLELGDSALYLCASSPGHLNTEAFFGQGTRLTVV.

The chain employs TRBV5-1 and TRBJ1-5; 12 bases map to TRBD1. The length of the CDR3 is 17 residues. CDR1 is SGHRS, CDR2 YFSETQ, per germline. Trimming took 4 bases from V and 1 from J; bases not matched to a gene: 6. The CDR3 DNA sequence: TGCGCCAGCAGCCTGGGACAGGGGGCAATGAGCAATCAGCCCCAGCATTTT. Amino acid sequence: CASSLGQGAMSNQPQHF. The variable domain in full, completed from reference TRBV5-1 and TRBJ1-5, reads KAGVTQTPRYLIKTRGQQVTLSCSPISGHRSVSWYQQTPGQGLQFLFEYFSETQRNKGNFPGRFSGRQFSNSRSEMNVSTLELGDSALYLCASSLGQGAMSNQPQHFGDGTRLSIL.

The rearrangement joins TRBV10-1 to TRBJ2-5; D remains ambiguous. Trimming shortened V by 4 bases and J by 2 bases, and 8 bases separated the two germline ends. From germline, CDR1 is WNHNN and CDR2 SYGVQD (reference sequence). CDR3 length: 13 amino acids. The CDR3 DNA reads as TGCGCCAGCAGTGCCGACCCACAAGAGACCCAGTACTTC. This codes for CASSADPQETQYF.

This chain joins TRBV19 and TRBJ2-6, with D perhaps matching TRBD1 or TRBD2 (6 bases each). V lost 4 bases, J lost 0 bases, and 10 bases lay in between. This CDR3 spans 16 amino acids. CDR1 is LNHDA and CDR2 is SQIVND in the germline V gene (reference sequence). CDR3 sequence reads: CASSTRGPSGANVLTF. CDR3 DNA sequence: TGTGCCAGTAGTACTCGGGGGCCCTCTGGGGCCAACGTCCTGACTTTC. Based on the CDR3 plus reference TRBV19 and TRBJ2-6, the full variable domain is DGGITQSPKYLFRKEGQNVTLSCEQNLNHDAMYWYRQDPGQGLRLIYYSQIVNDFQKGDIAEGYSVSREKKESFPLTVTSAQKNPTAFYLCASSTRGPSGANVLTFGAGSRLTVL.